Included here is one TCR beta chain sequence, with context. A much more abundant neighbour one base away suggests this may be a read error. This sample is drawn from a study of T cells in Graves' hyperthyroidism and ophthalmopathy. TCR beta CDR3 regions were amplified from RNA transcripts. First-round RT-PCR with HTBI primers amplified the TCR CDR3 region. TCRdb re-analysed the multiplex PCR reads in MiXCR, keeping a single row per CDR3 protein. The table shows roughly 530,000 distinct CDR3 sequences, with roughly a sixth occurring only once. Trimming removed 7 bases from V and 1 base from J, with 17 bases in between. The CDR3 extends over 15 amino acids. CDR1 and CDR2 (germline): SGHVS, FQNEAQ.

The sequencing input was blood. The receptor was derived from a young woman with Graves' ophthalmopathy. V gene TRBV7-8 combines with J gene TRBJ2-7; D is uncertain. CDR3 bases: TGTGCCAGCATCCCCGGAAGAGCCGGTTCCTACGAGCAGTACTTC. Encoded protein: CASIPGRAGSYEQYF.